This T cell receptor beta chain was identified in a study of PD-1 blockade in classical Hodgkin lymphoma. The study's findings and limits: Newly diagnosed patients and complete responders had comparable diversity at baseline. Diversity in CD4+ TCRs, unlike that measured in CD8+ TCRs, had risen significantly by C4D1. What drove the repertoire differences, possibly disease activity or prior therapy, has not been defined. Patients who began taking nivolumab under 1 year after ASCT were left out.

This CDR3 spans 16 amino acids. Germline values: CDR1 SEHNR, CDR2 FQNEAQ (reference sequence). Losses at the gene ends were 4 bases for V and 10 bases for J; bases not matched to a gene: 13. A note on this clone: The antigen remains undetermined.

The time point is: cycle 4 day 1 (C4D1), after 5 to 7 weeks of nivolumab. Each patient relapsed following autologous stem cell transplantation, and prior brentuximab vedotin exposure differed. Some clones are missing from TCRdb's copy, which holds only in-frame ones; the method was immunoSEQ multiplex PCR. The sample has roughly 60,000 clones, around 94% seen once. The material was peripheral blood mononuclear cells (PBMCs), obtained before the fourth cycle of nivolumab. The V call is TRBV7-9, the J call TRBJ2-2, with TRBD2 identical over 9 bases. The clonotype comes from a human donor with classical Hodgkin lymphoma. DNA for the CDR3: TGTGCCAGCAGCTATTTTGGGCTAGTAGCGGGAGAGGAGCTGTTTTTT. As protein: CASSYFGLVAGEELFF.